These 15 T cell receptor beta chains share one sample of origin, sequenced in a study of CD8 T cells in Susac syndrome. Random hexamers were used to reverse transcribe the RNA input (about 0.5 to 1 ug). TCRdb itself ran the immunoSEQ multiplex PCR reads through MiXCR, one entry per CDR3 protein. Of 100,000 to 150,000 distinct CDR3 sequences listed, approximately 95% are singletons. Sequenced input: CD8+ T cells from PBMCs. These TCRs come from a human donor with multiple sclerosis.

The CDR3 spells CATSRAHGYEQYF. CDR3 bases: TGTGCCACCAGCAGAGCACACGGCTACGAGCAGTACTTC. This chain joins TRBV15 and TRBJ2-7; no firm D call. The CDR3 is made up of 13 amino acids. Trimming stripped 1 base from V and 3 bases from J, with 7 bases between. CDR1 and CDR2 (germline): LNHNV, YYDKDF (reference sequence). Looking up the rest from reference TRBV15 and TRBJ2-7 gives the full variable domain: DAMVIQNPRYQVTQFGKPVTLSCSQTLNHNVMYWYQQKSSQAPKLLFHYYDKDFNNEADTPDNFQSRRPNTSFCFLDIRSPGLGDTAMYLCATSRAHGYEQYFGPGTRLTVT.

This chain connects TRBV15 to TRBJ2-3; 13 nucleotides line up with TRBD2. The ends lost 4 bases at V and 2 bases at J; junction bases unmatched: 6. Germline CDR1 reads LNHNV; CDR2 reads YYDKDF (reference sequence). This CDR3 comprises 17 residues. CDR3 sequence reads: CATSNKLAGGYTDTQYF. CDR3 nucleotide sequence: TGTGCCACCAGCAACAAACTAGCGGGAGGGTACACAGATACGCAGTATTTT.

CDR3 DNA: TGTGCCGTACCCTCGGCGGCTAACACCGGGGAGCTGTTTTTT. The encoded protein is CAVPSAANTGELFF. V usage is TRBV5-4 and J usage is TRBJ2-2, with D hard to call. The germline gives CDR1 SGHNT, CDR2 YYREEE (reference sequence). This CDR3 has 14 residues. Trimming pared 10 bases from V and 2 bases from J, leaving 15 bases between. The whole variable domain, filled in from reference TRBV5-4 and TRBJ2-2, reads ETGVTQSPTHLIKTRGQQVTLRCSSQSGHNTVSWYQQALGQGPQFIFQYYREEENGRGNFPPRFSGLQFPNYSSELNVNALELDDSALYLCAVPSAANTGELFFGEGSRLTVL.

This chain links TRBV24-1 with TRBJ1-1, with 7 bases lining up with TRBD1. CDR1 is KGHDR, CDR2 SFDVKD, per germline. This CDR3 contains 14 residues. The junction had 4 bases not matched to a gene; V was cut back by 3 bases and J by 4 bases. CDR3 in amino acids: CATSDDREGTEAFF. The CDR3 nucleotides read TGTGCCACCAGTGATGACAGGGAAGGCACTGAAGCTTTCTTT.

Here the CDR3 reads CPRSTGGYEQYV. CDR3 nucleotides: TGCCCCCGCTCGACAGGGGGCTACGAGCAGTACGTC. The chain couples TRBV23-1 to TRBJ2-7; 9 bases line up with TRBD1. TRBV23-1 is an ORF for which the function is uncertain. The CDR3 extends over 12 amino acids.

This clonotype came up once. The rearrangement links TRBV2 to TRBJ1-2; D might be TRBD1 (5 bases). Germline values: CDR1 SNHLY, CDR2 FYNNEI. With 0 bases removed from V and 6 bases from J, the gap between germline ends came to 11 bases. The CDR3 extends over 14 amino acids. CDR3 DNA: TGTGCCAGCAGTGAAGCACCGGGGCATGATGGCTACACCTTC. Protein sequence: CASSEAPGHDGYTF. The whole variable domain, remainder taken from reference TRBV2 and TRBJ1-2, is EPEVTQTPSHQVTQMGQEVILRCVPISNHLYFYWYRQILGQKVEFLVSFYNNEISEKSEIFDDQFSVERPDGSNFTLKIRSTKLEDSAMYFCASSEAPGHDGYTFGSGTRLTVV.

A note on this clonotype: Mismatch with germline at one junction end may stem from a read error. The chain uses TRBV7-7 and TRBJ2-1; TRBD2 agrees at 14 bases. The germline CDR1 and CDR2 sequences are SSHAT and FNYEAQ (reference sequence). This CDR3 contains 17 residues. CDR3 DNA sequence: TGTGCTAGCAGCAGGACTAGCGGGAGGAGCTCCTACAATGAGCAGTTCTTC. Encoded protein: CASSRTSGRSSYNEQFF.

This sequence joins TRBV6-6 and TRBJ2-7; D is uncertain. The CDR3 length is 15 residues. Germline CDR1 is MNHNY and CDR2 is SVGAGI (reference sequence). V lost 4 bases and J lost 4, with 17 bases in between. CDR3 region: CASSSGHPAGYEQYF. CDR3 DNA sequence: TGTGCCAGCAGTTCCGGTCACCCCGCCGGATACGAGCAGTACTTC.

This clonotype was observed once. The chain recombines TRBV20-1 with TRBJ2-3; 7 bases map to TRBD2. The junction had 10 bases not matched to a gene; V was cut back by 1 base and J by 6 bases. The CDR3 contains 15 residues. Germline loops: CDR1 DFQATT, CDR2 SNEGSKA (reference sequence). DNA of the CDR3: TGCAGTGCTAGAGGGACTAGTTTTAGAGGGGATACGCAGTATTTT. Residues: CSARGTSFRGDTQYF.

The V and J genes are TRBV6-5 and TRBJ1-1; maybe TRBD1 (6 bases). V was trimmed by 2 bases and J by 4 bases, leaving 14 bases between them. This CDR3 spans 15 amino acids. Germline V gene data show CDR1 as MNHEY and CDR2 as SVGAGI. DNA for the CDR3: TGTGCCAGCAGTTACGGGGAGGGGGTGACCACTGAAGCTTTCTTT. Its protein is CASSYGEGVTTEAFF.

V gene TRBV9 combines with J gene TRBJ1-1, with TRBD1 matching over 8 bases. Trimming took 3 bases from V and 1 from J; bases not matched to a gene: 8. Germline V gives CDR1 SGDLS, CDR2 YYNGEE. The CDR3 covers 16 residues. The CDR3 nucleotides read TGTGCCAGCAGCGCCCTCGGACAGGGAGAGAACACTGAAGCTTTCTTT. Residues: CASSALGQGENTEAFF.

V usage is TRBV29-1 and J usage is TRBJ2-3; D is undetermined. The CDR3 contains 13 residues. The ends were cut back, 1 base at V and 5 bases at J, with 10 bases in the middle. Germline loops: CDR1 SQVTM, CDR2 ANQGSEA. The CDR3 nucleotides read TGCAGCGTTGAAGGGCAAAGGAGAGATACGCAGTATTTT. Translation gives CSVEGQRRDTQYF.

In DNA form, the CDR3 reads TGTGCCACCCCTCTCGGAGGCCCGGGTAACGAGCAGTACTTC. Encoded protein: CATPLGGPGNEQYF. The chain recombines TRBV2 with TRBJ2-7; the D gene is possibly TRBD2 (5 bases). The CDR3 has 14 amino acids. The germline V gene encodes CDR1 SNHLY and CDR2 FYNNEI. Trimming left V 10 bases short and J 5 bases short, with 21 bases between.

This sequence joins TRBV5-1 and TRBJ2-5; TRBD1 aligns across 7 bases. In germline, CDR1 is SGHRS, CDR2 YFSETQ. The V and J ends lost 3 bases and 2 bases, in that order; junction bases with no gene match: 1. The CDR3 extends over 13 amino acids. This CDR3 reads CASSWDRQETQYF. CDR3 bases: TGCGCCAGCAGCTGGGACAGACAAGAGACCCAGTACTTC.

The chain has TRBV29-1 and TRBJ1-1, with TRBD1 matching over 8 bases. The V gene's germline CDR1 is SQVTM and CDR2 ANQGSEA. Trimming removed 8 bases from V and 2 bases from J; junction bases left unmatched: 16. The CDR3 is made up of 16 amino acids. The CDR3: CSFLGGRGRINTEAFF. CDR3 bases: TGCAGCTTCTTGGGAGGCAGGGGGCGGATAAACACTGAAGCTTTCTTT.